These T cell receptor beta chains were read from a single sample in a study of human T cells and chemical hapten exposure. TCRdb itself ran the RACE reads through MiXCR, one entry per CDR3 protein. The sample has roughly 100,000 distinct CDR3 sequences, under 40% seen once; the top ten hold around 2.8%. Sequences were derived from whole blood, sampled in connection with sensitization to the hapten diphenylcyclopropenone (DPC). Receptor source: a man aged 35 to 55 with alopecia areata. Some clones in this sample may be carry-over from other donors' samples. The CDR3 runs from the conserved cysteine through the conserved F or W. D genes are given only for firm matches. A clone size is listed for some rows: how often the clone was seen (once, few, many), or a class if it is expanded.

J gene	D gene	CDR3 length	V gene	clone size	CDR3 protein	CDR3 DNA
TRBJ2-7	-	12	TRBV20-1	-	CSARTDGGEQYF	TGCAGTGCTAGAACGGATGGTGGGGAGCAGTACTTC
TRBJ2-7	-	13	TRBV27	-	CASSLSRAAPQYF	TGTGCCAGCAGTTTAAGTCGAGCAGCCCCTCAGTACTTC
TRBJ1-2	-	13	TRBV11-3	-	CASSLDGSGGYTF	TGTGCCAGCAGCTTAGACGGCTCAGGGGGCTACACCTTC
TRBJ2-1	TRBD2	16	TRBV20-1	once	CSARLRGLAGVSEQFF	TGCAGTGCTAGATTACGCGGACTAGCGGGAGTTAGTGAGCAGTTCTTC
TRBJ2-1	-	15	TRBV12-3/TRBV12-4	few	CASSLEDSSYNEQFF	TGTGCCAGCAGTTTAGAGGACTCTTCCTACAATGAGCAGTTCTTC
TRBJ1-5	-	15	TRBV12-3/TRBV12-4	few	CASSFNLGVRQPQHF	TGTGCCAGCAGTTTCAATTTGGGGGTTCGGCAGCCCCAGCATTTT
TRBJ2-4	-	13	TRBV11-2	-	CASSPRPSGIQYF	TGTGCCAGCAGCCCCCGACCCAGCGGCATTCAGTACTTC
TRBJ2-1	TRBD2	15	TRBV27	few	CASTPSGTSGMRQFF	TGTGCCAGCACTCCCTCGGGGACTAGCGGTATGAGGCAGTTCTTC
TRBJ2-1	-	14	TRBV7-9	-	CASSLGEYIEGQFF	TGTGCCAGCAGCTTAGGGGAATACATCGAGGGGCAGTTCTTC
TRBJ1-5	-	15	TRBV4-1	few	CASSRVTGGSEPQHF	TGCGCCAGCAGCCGGGTCACGGGGGGTTCTGAGCCCCAGCATTTT
TRBJ2-5	TRBD2	14	TRBV12-3/TRBV12-4	few	CASSTAGGGETQYF	TGTGCCAGCAGTACAGCGGGGGGGGGAGAGACCCAGTACTTC
TRBJ2-1	-	15	TRBV12-3/TRBV12-4	-	CASSGSGVGYNEQFF	TGTGCCAGCAGTGGATCAGGGGTGGGCTACAATGAGCAGTTCTTC
TRBJ1-5	-	14	TRBV5-1	few	CASRPGSGNQPQHF	TGCGCCAGCAGACCCGGATCGGGCAATCAGCCCCAGCATTTT
TRBJ1-2	-	12	TRBV19	-	CASSIDVYGYTF	TGTGCCAGTAGTATAGATGTCTATGGCTACACCTTC
TRBJ2-7	-	15	TRBV4-3	-	CASSQETDYSYEQYF	TGCGCCAGCAGCCAAGAAACGGATTACTCCTACGAGCAGTACTTC
TRBJ2-3	TRBD2	16	TRBV4-2	-	CASSQDQAGETDTQYF	TGTGCCAGCAGCCAAGATCAGGCGGGAGAGACAGATACGCAGTATTTT
TRBJ1-2	-	13	TRBV29-1	few	CSVRSDANYGYTF	TGCAGCGTCCGATCCGATGCTAACTATGGCTACACCTTC
TRBJ2-3	TRBD2	17	TRBV12-5	-	CASGFSPGAGFTDTQYF	TGTGCTAGTGGTTTTTCCCCGGGAGCGGGGTTCACAGATACGCAGTATTTT
TRBJ1-1	-	20	TRBV6-2/TRBV6-3	few	CASSYSSGMGHALANTEAFF	TGTGCCAGCAGTTACTCGTCCGGTATGGGGCACGCACTCGCGAACACTGAAGCTTTCTTT
TRBJ2-3	-	14	TRBV5-4	few	CASSLDTATDTQYF	TGTGCCAGCAGTCTCGACACAGCCACAGATACGCAGTATTTT
TRBJ2-1	TRBD2	15	TRBV14	-	CASSLSGRSYNEQFF	TGTGCCAGCAGCCTCAGCGGGAGGTCCTACAATGAGCAGTTCTTC
TRBJ1-4	TRBD1	13	TRBV6-5	-	CASRTTGDQKLFF	TGTGCCAGCAGGACGACAGGGGATCAAAAACTGTTTTTT
TRBJ2-5	-	13	TRBV12-3/TRBV12-4	-	CASSKGTQETQYF	TGTGCCAGCAGTAAAGGGACCCAAGAGACCCAGTACTTC
TRBJ2-5	TRBD2	17	TRBV12-3/TRBV12-4	-	CASSPGLAGGPGETQYF	TGTGCCAGCAGTCCGGGACTAGCGGGAGGGCCAGGGGAGACCCAGTACTTC
TRBJ2-1	TRBD2	15	TRBV5-5	-	CASSPGREYYNEQFF	TGTGCCAGCAGCCCGGGGCGGGAGTATTACAATGAGCAGTTCTTC
TRBJ1-5	-	16	TRBV12-3/TRBV12-4	once	CASSPGTTGGNQPQHF	TGTGCCAGCAGTCCAGGTACAACCGGAGGCAATCAGCCCCAGCATTTT
TRBJ2-1	TRBD2	16	TRBV6-2/TRBV6-3	-	CASSYQGTSGSYEQFF	TGTGCCAGCAGTTACCAAGGGACTAGCGGGAGCTATGAGCAGTTCTTC
TRBJ1-5	-	14	TRBV7-9	-	CASSLVGGNQPQHF	TGTGCCAGCAGTTTGGTGGGGGGCAATCAGCCCCAGCATTTT
TRBJ2-1	-	13	TRBV6-5	-	CASRRGIDNEQFF	TGTGCCAGCAGGAGGGGGATCGACAATGAGCAGTTCTTC
TRBJ1-4	-	14	TRBV20-1	-	CSASEDSLGEKLFF	TGCAGTGCTAGTGAGGACAGTCTAGGTGAAAAACTGTTTTTT
TRBJ1-5	TRBD1	14	TRBV12-5	-	CASGLQGAIQPQHF	TGTGCTAGTGGTTTACAGGGGGCCATACAGCCCCAGCATTTT
TRBJ2-1	TRBD1	15	TRBV28	-	CASSPGTGGLDEQFF	TGTGCCAGCAGCCCCGGGACAGGGGGGCTCGATGAGCAGTTCTTC
TRBJ2-2	TRBD2	14	TRBV7-9	-	CASRLAEGTGELFF	TGTGCCAGCAGGCTAGCGGAGGGCACCGGGGAGCTGTTTTTT
TRBJ2-7	TRBD1	15	TRBV6-6	few	CASSYSGQGANEQYF	TGTGCCAGCAGTTACTCGGGGCAGGGGGCCAACGAGCAGTACTTC
TRBJ2-7	TRBD2	15	TRBV5-4	-	CASRSTSGGNYEQYF	TGTGCCAGCAGATCGACTAGCGGGGGAAACTACGAGCAGTACTTC
TRBJ2-7	TRBD2	15	TRBV20-1	-	CSARALAGGSAEQYF	TGCAGTGCTAGAGCTCTAGCGGGAGGTTCCGCAGAGCAGTACTTC
TRBJ2-6	-	16	TRBV6-2/TRBV6-3	few	CASSPTSGAGANVLTF	TGTGCCAGCAGCCCAACCTCAGGGGCTGGGGCCAACGTCCTGACTTTC
TRBJ2-7	TRBD1	13	TRBV5-1	-	CASSLFLRDRLYF	TGCGCCAGCAGCTTGTTTCTCCGGGACAGACTTTACTTC
TRBJ2-5	-	13	TRBV7-2	-	CASRTGIQETQYF	TGTGCCAGCAGAACAGGTATTCAAGAGACCCAGTACTTC
TRBJ2-1	TRBD2	15	TRBV12-3/TRBV12-4	-	CASSHRTSGSSEQFF	TGTGCCAGCAGTCACCGGACTAGCGGGAGTTCAGAGCAGTTCTTC
TRBJ1-6	TRBD1	15	TRBV4-3	-	CASSTTGTGSSPLHF	TGCGCCAGCAGCACAACCGGGACAGGGTCTTCACCCCTCCACTTT
TRBJ2-1	TRBD1	15	TRBV7-3	-	CASSLRGQGATEQFF	TGTGCCAGCAGCTTAAGGGGACAGGGGGCGACTGAGCAGTTCTTC
TRBJ1-5	TRBD1	14	TRBV30	-	CAWSAETGNQPQHF	TGTGCCTGGAGTGCTGAGACAGGGAATCAGCCCCAGCATTTT
TRBJ2-3	-	14	TRBV18	-	CASSPLGREDTQYF	TGTGCCAGCTCACCTCTGGGGCGGGAAGATACGCAGTATTTT
TRBJ1-5	-	13	TRBV27	few	CASRAGLGQPQHF	TGTGCCAGCAGGGCGGGCTTGGGTCAGCCCCAGCATTTT
TRBJ1-1	-	14	TRBV20-1	-	CSARDPKLGTEAFF	TGCAGTGCTAGAGACCCAAAACTGGGCACTGAAGCTTTCTTT
TRBJ2-2	-	13	TRBV29-1	-	CSVDGLNTGELFF	TGCAGCGTTGACGGGCTCAACACCGGGGAGCTGTTTTTT
TRBJ2-5	-	17	TRBV5-1	few	CASSLGILEPAQETQYF	TGCGCCAGCAGCTTGGGGATACTAGAACCCGCACAAGAGACCCAGTACTTC
TRBJ2-1	-	15	TRBV7-3	few	CASSFFSGGTNEQFF	TGTGCCAGCAGCTTCTTTAGCGGTGGGACTAATGAGCAGTTCTTC
TRBJ2-3	-	14	TRBV29-1	few	CSAYGRPSTDTQYF	TGCAGCGCCTACGGGCGTCCTAGCACAGATACGCAGTATTTT
TRBJ1-1	-	14	TRBV4-3	few	CASSQRQKNTEAFF	TGCGCCAGCAGCCAACGACAGAAGAACACTGAAGCTTTCTTT
TRBJ1-1	-	12	TRBV6-1	-	CASSERGIEAFF	TGTGCCAGCAGTGAAAGAGGGATCGAAGCTTTCTTT